This T cell receptor beta chain emerged from a study of early T cells in non-severe SARS-CoV-2 infection (dated by TCRdb to 2020 to 2022). As for the study more broadly: Bulk RNA from unsorted whole blood was used for TCR sequencing, so alpha and beta chains could not be paired.

Here V drops 6 bases and J drops 4 bases, and the junction holds 2 bases not matched to any gene. Inclusive of the bounding cysteine and phenylalanine, the CDR3 is 14 residues long. The kept DNA is CDR3 alone, 42 bases in frame from the first base. Via the germline V gene (reference sequence), CDR1 is LNHDA and CDR2 SQIVND. Libraries were constructed by 5' RACE. Sequencing was carried out with a NextSeq 500. The TCR library protocol attached unique molecular identifiers to individual cDNA molecules to correct for sequencing error and PCR bias. Both TCR alpha and beta chains were sequenced, and tight co-correlation was observed between alpha and beta sequence abundances in each sample. In the authors' own workflow: Decombinator V4 was used to annotate TCR sequences for V gene, J gene and CDR3. TCRs were defined as expanded if a significant change between any two time points was detected under a Poisson model with p below 0.0001. TCR abundances were normalised to the total number of TCRs sequenced per sample and were expressed as counts per million. MAIT TCRs were defined by TRAV1-2 paired with TRAJ12, TRAJ20 or TRAJ33, and iNKT TCRs by TRAV10 paired with TRAJ18. VDJdb, accessed on 1 November 2021, was searched for TCRs annotated for CMV, EBV and SARS-CoV-2, and TCRs annotated for more than one antigen were excluded. TCRdb cleaned the public reads at Q25 with fastp, built clones with MiXCR and kept in-frame beta chains. Identical CDR3 proteins give one entry, which carries the most common genes and DNA. The V and J calls, along with clone size, are taken from TCRdb and not from the paper's own processing. Across this sample there are some 67,000 distinct CDR3 sequences, with 8% to 10% seen only once. Less than 20% of the sample comes from the top ten.

Paper-wide results and their limitations: VDJdb matching was skewed toward anti-spike CD8 responses and likely underestimated virus-specific expansions, missing private and CD4 specificities.

The study was a case-control design nested within a healthcare worker cohort in London, UK, with weekly nasopharyngeal swab PCR tests and blood sampling. Healthcare workers were enrolled in the week of the UK lockdown, from 23 to 31 March 2020, and were followed every week for up to roughly 15 weeks. In this sample, this clonotype turned up many times. This clone's antigen is unknown. One base away there is no much larger clone; base qualities are not given. The TCR originated in an adult who was a healthcare worker with PCR-confirmed SARS-CoV-2 infection or an uninfected control (not recorded which). Rearrangement joined TRBV19 to TRBJ2-1, with 11 bases matching TRBD2. The specimen was whole blood, collected at baseline. DNA sequence: TGTGCCAGTAGCCTAGCGGGAGGATACAATGAGCAGTTCTTC. It codes for CASSLAGGYNEQFF.